This T cell receptor beta chain came from a study of beta chain features in type 1 diabetes. Background on the study: Similarity in age, gender and cell yields was seen between patients and healthy donors.

Blood was drawn once from each donor into heparinised tubes. The draws averaged about 110 mL. Reverse transcribing all isolated RNA meant expressed TCRB transcripts were sequenced. Some clones are missing from TCRdb's copy, which holds only in-frame ones; the method was immunoSEQ multiplex PCR. Of a few hundred thousand clones in the sample, 25% to 35% are singletons; the top ten hold 4%. The sequence was collected from a man aged 25-45 years in good health. The sample was central memory CD4+ T cells from blood.

The CDR3 region has the DNA TGTGCCAGCAGCCTATGGACTAGCGGGGGCCTCTATGAGCAGTACTTC. It encodes CASSLWTSGGLYEQYF. The chain has TRBV13 and TRBJ2-7, with 13 bases identical to TRBD2. The germline V gene encodes CDR1 PRHDT and CDR2 FYEKMQ (reference sequence). This CDR3 is 16 amino acids long. V dropped 5 bases and J dropped 7; count of bases not matched to a gene: 11.